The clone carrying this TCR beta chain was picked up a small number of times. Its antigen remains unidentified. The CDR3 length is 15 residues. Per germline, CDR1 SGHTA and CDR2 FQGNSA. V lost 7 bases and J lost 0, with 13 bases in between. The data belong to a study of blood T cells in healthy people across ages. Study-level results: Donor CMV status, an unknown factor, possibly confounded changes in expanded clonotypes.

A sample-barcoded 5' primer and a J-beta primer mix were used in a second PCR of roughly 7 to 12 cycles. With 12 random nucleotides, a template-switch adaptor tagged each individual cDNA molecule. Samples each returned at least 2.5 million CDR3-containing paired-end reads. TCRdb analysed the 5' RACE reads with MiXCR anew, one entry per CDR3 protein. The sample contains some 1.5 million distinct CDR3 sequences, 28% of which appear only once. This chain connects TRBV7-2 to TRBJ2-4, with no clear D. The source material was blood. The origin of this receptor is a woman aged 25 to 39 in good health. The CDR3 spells CASKGGGSAKNIQYF. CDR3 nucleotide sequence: TGTGCCAGCAAAGGTGGTGGTTCAGCCAAAAACATTCAGTACTTC.